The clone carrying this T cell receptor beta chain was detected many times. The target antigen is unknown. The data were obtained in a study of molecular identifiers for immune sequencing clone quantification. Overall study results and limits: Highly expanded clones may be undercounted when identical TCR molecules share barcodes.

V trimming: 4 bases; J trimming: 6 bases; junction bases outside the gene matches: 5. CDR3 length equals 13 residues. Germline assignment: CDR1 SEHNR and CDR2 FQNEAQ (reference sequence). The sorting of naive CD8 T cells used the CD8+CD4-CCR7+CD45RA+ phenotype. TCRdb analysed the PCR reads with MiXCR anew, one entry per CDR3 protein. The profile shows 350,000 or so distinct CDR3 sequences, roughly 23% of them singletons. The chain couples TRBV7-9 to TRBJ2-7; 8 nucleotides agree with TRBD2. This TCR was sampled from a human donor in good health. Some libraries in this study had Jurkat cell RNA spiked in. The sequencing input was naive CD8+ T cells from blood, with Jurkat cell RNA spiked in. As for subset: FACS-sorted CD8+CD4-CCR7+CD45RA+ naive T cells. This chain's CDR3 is CASSSGLAGEQYF. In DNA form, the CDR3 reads TGTGCCAGCAGCTCCGGACTAGCTGGCGAGCAGTACTTC.